A single count supports the clone carrying this T cell receptor (beta chain). Its target is not known. The data are from a study of cytomegalovirus exposure and HLA in healthy donors. Study-wide results and limits: In a later analysis, about 17,000 TCR beta sequences were associated with HLA alleles at 0.05 false discovery rate.

Each donor was healthy, and each was a bone marrow donor. The PCR made use of 60 Vbeta and 13 Jbeta primers. Sequencing used immunoSEQ multiplex PCR; TCRdb keeps in-frame clones, though not all of them. The sample shows about 180,000 clones, over 70% of them seen only once. The CDR3 is 15 amino acids. Germline V CDR1 and CDR2: MNHEY, SMNVEV (reference sequence). V lost 5 bases, J lost 4 bases, and 15 bases lay in between. This TCR was sampled from a woman aged 25-40 years in good health and CMV-seronegative. The J gene is TRBJ1-5, the V gene TRBV27, with D perhaps TRBD1 (5 bases). Material for sequencing was PBMCs. The DNA for the CDR3 is TGTGCCAGCAGTGAACAAGACAGCATTAATCAGCCCCAGCATTTT. It specifies CASSEQDSINQPQHF.